The clone carrying this TCR beta chain was detected a few times. Its specificity is unknown. The data stem from a study of T-cell memory formation after mild COVID-19. Across the whole study: Clusters of TCRs were largely donor specific.

Trimming stripped 5 bases from V and 2 bases from J, with 15 bases between. The germline CDR1 and CDR2 sequences are MNHEY and SVGAGI. The CDR3 spans 16 residues. cDNA libraries for TCR alpha and TCR beta, carrying sample barcodes and UMIs, came from 5'RACE with constant-segment primers. TCRdb recomputed calls from the 5' RACE reads with MiXCR, one row per CDR3 protein. The sample shows roughly 250,000 distinct CDR3 sequences, over 15% of them seen only once. General observations from the study: Whether day 37 second-wave clones are SARS-CoV-2-specific was not confirmed.

This receptor was obtained from a man younger than 35 who had mild COVID-19 (a few samples of this study predate the infection). Cell type and time point are not known. Sequenced material: PBMCs or a T cell subset sorted from them (not recorded which). The chain has TRBV6-5 and TRBJ1-4; TRBD1 is a possible D gene (6 bases). The CDR3 spells CASSRSRGATNEKLFF. The CDR3 DNA reads as TGTGCCAGCAGTAGAAGCCGGGGGGCGACTAATGAAAAACTGTTTTTT.